These 27 T cell receptor beta chains were all obtained from the same sample, sequenced in a study of blood T cell repertoires in COVID-19. Sequenced by immunoSEQ multiplex PCR; TCRdb stores in-frame clones only, minus some. The data contain tens of thousands of clones, around 83% of them singletons. The specimen sequenced was peripheral blood. Receptors were obtained from a man in his thirties or forties with COVID-19, enrolled during active disease.

This rearrangement joins TRBV5-1 to TRBJ1-1, with 10 nucleotides matching TRBD1. The J segment lost 4 bases and the V segment lost 1 base, leaving 10 bases of the junction unmatched. Germline V gene sequence: CDR1 SGHRS, CDR2 YFSETQ. CDR3 size: 17 residues. CDR3 in amino acids: CASSLTSRRTGGTEAFF. The CDR3 bases are TGCGCCAGCAGCTTGACCTCCCGCCGGACAGGGGGCACTGAAGCTTTCTTT.

The chain joins TRBV5-1 to TRBJ1-1; D gene uncertain. This CDR3 comprises 15 residues. The V end lost 4 bases, the J end lost 1 base, and 14 bases lay between the germline ends. Germline V lookup: CDR1 SGHRS, CDR2 YFSETQ. The CDR3 is CASSPGPGENTEAFF. The CDR3 coding sequence is TGCGCCAGCAGCCCTGGGCCCGGGGAGAACACTGAAGCTTTCTTT.

The CDR3 here is CAISETTGGETQYF. CDR3 coding DNA: TGTGCCATCAGTGAGACGACAGGGGGGGAGACCCAGTACTTC. The chain links TRBV10-3 to TRBJ2-5, with 9 bases aligning to TRBD1. Germline lookup yields CDR1 ENHRY and CDR2 SYGVKD. The CDR3 length is 14 residues. V was pared by 2 bases and J by 5 bases, with 3 bases of the junction left unmatched.

The chain uses TRBV30 and TRBJ2-6, with D possibly TRBD2 on 7 matching bases. CDR3 size: 15 residues. CDR1 is GTSNPN and CDR2 is SVGIG in the germline V gene (reference sequence). CDR3 DNA: TGTGCATGGGGGGGGCTTAGCTCTGGGGCCAACGTCCTGACTTTC. Amino acids: CAWGGLSSGANVLTF.

The chain has TRBV29-1 and TRBJ1-1, with D possibly matching TRBD1 (6 bases). V lost 7 bases and J 5 bases, leaving 14 bases between the germline ends. Per germline, CDR1 SQVTM and CDR2 ANQGSEA. This CDR3 comprises 12 residues. This chain's CDR3 is CSAPTGSTEAFF. The CDR3 DNA sequence: TGCAGCGCCCCTACAGGGTCTACTGAAGCTTTCTTT.

The chain carries TRBV11-2 and TRBJ1-2; 8 bases line up with TRBD1. The CDR3 runs 14 residues. CDR1 and CDR2 from the germline V gene are SGHAT and FQNNGV. With 5 bases clipped from V and 5 bases from J, the junction kept 7 bases outside the gene matches. Written as DNA, the CDR3 is TGTGCCAGCAGCCAGGACAGGGTCGCGTATGGCTACACCTTC. Its protein is CASSQDRVAYGYTF.

This clone is a singleton in its sample. The chain uses TRBV7-9 and TRBJ2-7; 11 bases are a match to TRBD1. Germline V CDR1 and CDR2: SEHNR, FQNEAQ (reference sequence). After removal of 5 bases from V and 5 bases from J, the junction contained 5 bases not matched to a gene. The CDR3 is made up of 14 amino acids. CDR3 in amino acids: CASSIGQGADEQYF. Here the CDR3 DNA reads TGTGCCAGCAGCATCGGACAGGGGGCGGACGAGCAGTACTTC.

As DNA, the CDR3 is TGTGCCAGCAGTTCTGTCGGACAGGGGGACGAGCAGTACTTC. Amino acids: CASSSVGQGDEQYF. This chain uses TRBV6-5 with TRBJ2-7; 10 bases align to TRBD1. From germline, CDR1 is MNHEY and CDR2 SVGAGI. V gave up 4 bases and J gave up 5 bases; unmatched junction bases: 5. This CDR3 spans 14 amino acids.

This chain uses TRBV27 with TRBJ2-7; 7 bases align to TRBD2. This CDR3 has 14 residues. Germline loops: CDR1 MNHEY, CDR2 SMNVEV (reference sequence). V dropped 6 bases and J dropped 2; count of bases not matched to a gene: 7. CDR3 residues: CASRGGGGAYEQYF. The CDR3, as DNA: TGTGCCAGCAGAGGCGGTGGGGGGGCCTACGAGCAGTACTTC.

This clone was observed a few times. CDR3 in DNA: TGCGCCAGCAGCTTGGTGCGGGAAGGTGGCTACACCTTC. Its protein product is CASSLVREGGYTF. The gene calls are TRBV5-1 and TRBJ1-2; D is unclear. Germline CDR1 is SGHRS and CDR2 is YFSETQ. Trimming pared 0 bases from V and 7 bases from J, leaving 10 bases between. The CDR3 loop spans 13 amino acids.

CDR3 DNA sequence: TGTGCCATCACCCGCCCGGGGGGCTTATTCTACGAGCAGTACTTC. Translating gives CAITRPGGLFYEQYF. This chain uses TRBV10-3 with TRBJ2-7; perhaps TRBD2 as D (7 bases). V lost 7 bases to trimming and J lost 3 bases, with 19 bases between them. CDR1 ENHRY and CDR2 SYGVKD come from the germline V gene. The CDR3 runs 15 residues.

This chain uses TRBV9 with TRBJ2-4, with 11 bases identical to TRBD1. Per the germline V gene, CDR1 is SGDLS and CDR2 is YYNGEE. The V segment lost 0 bases and the J segment 7 bases; nucleotides outside the gene matches: 6. CDR3 length equals 16 residues. The CDR3 DNA reads as TGTGCCAGCAGCGTAGAAGGACAGGGGGCTGTGAACATTCAGTACTTC. This translates into CASSVEGQGAVNIQYF.

The chain has TRBV10-2 and TRBJ1-1; TRBD1 agrees at 7 bases. V lost 2 bases to trimming and J lost 1 base; unmatched junction nucleotides: 10. CDR1 is WSHSY and CDR2 is SAAADI in the germline V gene. The CDR3 has 17 amino acids. Here the CDR3 reads CASSEAFPGQANTEAFF. CDR3 bases: TGCGCCAGCAGTGAGGCTTTTCCCGGACAGGCGAACACTGAAGCTTTCTTT.

This clone is medium-sized by share. The genes are TRBV28 and TRBJ2-1; D is ambiguous. V was shortened by 2 bases and J by 0 bases, with 5 bases between the two germline ends. Looked up from germline, CDR1 is MDHEN and CDR2 is SYDVKM. The CDR3 is 14 amino acids. In DNA, the CDR3 is TGTGCCAGCAGTTTAGCTATCTCCTACAATGAGCAGTTCTTC. Encoded protein: CASSLAISYNEQFF.

The gene calls are TRBV11-3 and TRBJ2-4; TRBD2 matches at 7 bases. CDR1 and CDR2 (germline): SGHNT, YENEEA. With V trimmed by 5 bases and J by 6 bases, 1 base remained unmatched. The CDR3 contains 12 residues. The CDR3 nucleotides read TGTGCCAGCAGCCCGGGGGGAAACATTCAGTACTTC. Translating it yields CASSPGGNIQYF.

V is TRBV19 and J is TRBJ2-2; a possible D gene is TRBD1 (6 bases). CDR1 LNHDA and CDR2 SQIVND come from the germline V gene (reference sequence). Trimming took off 4 bases at V and 8 bases at J, with 14 bases between the two ends. The CDR3 totals 14 residues. CDR3 residues: CASSTTRGGGELFF. The CDR3 nucleotides are TGTGCCAGTAGTACTACTAGAGGGGGTGGGGAGCTGTTTTTT.

This chain links TRBV29-1 with TRBJ2-3, with D possibly matching TRBD1 (8 bases). The CDR3 runs 14 residues. V gave up 7 bases and J gave up 3 bases, with 17 bases separating them. Germline V gene sequence: CDR1 SQVTM, CDR2 ANQGSEA. In DNA, the CDR3 is TGCAGCGCTCTCGGGGGGACAGGAACAGATACGCAGTATTTT. This codes for CSALGGTGTDTQYF.

This chain connects TRBV15 to TRBJ2-1; maybe TRBD2 (6 bases). The CDR3 loop spans 13 amino acids. V dropped 11 bases and J dropped 1 base, with 12 bases sitting between them. Germline V gene sequence: CDR1 LNHNV, CDR2 YYDKDF (reference sequence). In DNA, the CDR3 is TGTGCCGCGGGGAACGATTCCTACAATGAGCAGTTCTTC. It is translated as CAAGNDSYNEQFF. Variable domain in full (rest from reference TRBV15 and TRBJ2-1): DAMVIQNPRYQVTQFGKPVTLSCSQTLNHNVMYWYQQKSSQAPKLLFHYYDKDFNNEADTPDNFQSRRPNTSFCFLDIRSPGLGDTAMYLCAAGNDSYNEQFFGPGTRLTVL.

V usage is TRBV4-1 and J usage is TRBJ1-2, with no clear D. Trimming removed 0 bases from V and 2 bases from J, with 13 bases in between. CDR1 MGHRA and CDR2 YSYEKL come from the germline V gene. This CDR3 has 16 amino acids. CDR3 DNA: TGCGCCAGCAGCCAAGATGGGGAGGGCGCGAACTATGGCTACACCTTC. Translation gives CASSQDGEGANYGYTF.

The rearrangement uses TRBV11-2 and TRBJ2-7; 14 bases fit TRBD2. The CDR3 is made up of 15 amino acids. With V trimmed by 5 bases and J by 3 bases, 3 bases remained unmatched. Looked up from germline, CDR1 is SGHAT and CDR2 is FQNNGV. The CDR3 DNA reads as TGTGCCAGCAGCCGAGGGACTAGCGGGAGCTACGAGCAGTACTTC. Translating it yields CASSRGTSGSYEQYF.

This clone was observed a handful of times. The chain recombines TRBV29-1 with TRBJ2-2; 10 bases are a match to TRBD1. There are 15 residues in the CDR3. J gave up 3 bases and V 7 bases, and 8 bases lay outside the gene matches. Germline V CDR1 and CDR2: SQVTM, ANQGSEA. Written as DNA, the CDR3 is TGCAGCGGCCGGACAGGGGGTGGTGACACCGGGGAGCTGTTTTTT. It yields the protein CSGRTGGGDTGELFF.

The chain combines TRBV19 with TRBJ2-3; TRBD2 matches 11 bases. The J segment lost 1 base and the V segment lost 3 bases, leaving 6 bases of the junction unmatched. The CDR3 extends over 17 amino acids. Germline assignment: CDR1 LNHDA and CDR2 SQIVND (reference sequence). DNA for the CDR3: TGTGCCAGTAGTATTAGGTCTAGCGGGAGGCGCACAGATACGCAGTATTTT. Protein sequence: CASSIRSSGRRTDTQYF.

A note on this clone: Relative to the germline gene, one junction end is altered; a read error may explain this. V gene TRBV28 combines with J gene TRBJ1-2; 7 bases fit TRBD1. Germline values: CDR1 MDHEN, CDR2 SYDVKM. The CDR3 has 16 residues. The CDR3 region has the DNA TGTGCCGGCAGTTTACTCTTTGGGGGACAGAAAAATGGCTACACCTTC. Its protein product is CAGSLLFGGQKNGYTF.

The genes are TRBV5-1 and TRBJ2-1, with D unresolved. This CDR3 has 14 amino acids. CDR1 and CDR2 (germline): SGHRS, YFSETQ. V was pared by 7 bases and J by 0 bases, with 11 bases between. The CDR3 is CASAPESSYNEQFF. CDR3 DNA: TGCGCCAGCGCACCGGAGAGCTCCTACAATGAGCAGTTCTTC.

This sequence joins TRBV27 and TRBJ1-6; possibly TRBD1 for D (6 bases). Trimming pared 8 bases from V and 6 bases from J, leaving 11 bases between. The germline V gene has CDR1 MNHEY and CDR2 SMNVEV (reference sequence). The CDR3 length is 13 residues. CDR3: CASHTGSNSPLHF. In DNA, the CDR3 is TGTGCCAGCCACACAGGGTCTAATTCACCCCTCCACTTT.

The chain employs TRBV6-5 and TRBJ1-1; D not resolved. Trimming left V 2 bases short and J 4 bases short, with 11 bases between. The CDR3 contains 14 residues. Per germline, CDR1 MNHEY and CDR2 SVGAGI. The CDR3 loop is CASSYGEGSTEAFF. The CDR3 nucleotides read TGTGCCAGCAGTTACGGGGAGGGTAGCACTGAAGCTTTCTTT.

The genes are TRBV3-1 (or the pseudogene TRBV3-2) and TRBJ2-2; D gene unclear. The V gene lost 3 bases and the J gene lost 7 bases, with 12 bases spanning the gap. Per germline, CDR1 LGHDT and CDR2 YNNKEL (reference sequence). This CDR3 is built from 14 residues. The CDR3, as DNA: TGTGCCAGCAGCCACAATCTAGAGATCGGGGAGCTGTTTTTT. Amino acid sequence: CASSHNLEIGELFF.